This TCR beta chain is from a study of CD8 T cells in Susac syndrome. TEMRA cells were enriched by FACS, while CD8+ and CD4+ T cells were obtained through a negative isolation that was performed magnetically. The authors reverse transcribed roughly 0.5 to 1 ug RNA with random hexamers. Amplification of the TCR beta CDR3 was carried out by immunoSEQ multiplex PCR, which spanned a total of 54 Vbeta and 13 Jbeta segments. TCRdb called the immunoSEQ multiplex PCR reads again in MiXCR, with one record for every CDR3 protein. This table has about 280,000 distinct CDR3 sequences, approximately 81% appearing once. The specimen sequenced was CD8+ T cells from PBMCs. The sequence was obtained from a human donor with multiple sclerosis.

CDR3 nucleotides: TGTGCCAGCAGCCCCGACAGGGTTTCAGGAAACACCATATATTTT. Encoded protein: CASSPDRVSGNTIYF. The chain is built from TRBV7-9 and TRBJ1-3, with TRBD1 identical over 7 bases. J was trimmed by 4 bases and V by 5 bases; bases with no gene match: 8. The CDR3 loop spans 15 amino acids. Germline V gives CDR1 SEHNR, CDR2 FQNEAQ (reference sequence).